The rows below give T cell receptor beta chains drawn from one sample of a study of beta chain features in type 1 diabetes. Clones were read by immunoSEQ multiplex PCR, and TCRdb kept only the in-frame ones, dropping some. Here the sample spans 95,000 to 150,000 clones, 16% being singletons. The sequenced sample was central memory CD4+ T cells from blood. These receptors were taken from a man between 25 and 39 years old with type 1 diabetes. CDR3s include the opening cysteine and the closing phenylalanine or tryptophan. The D gene is left open where the match is weak. Some rows mark clone size as missing; the rest say once, few, many or name a class of expanded clone.

clone size: NA
D gene: NA
J gene: TRBJ2-1
V gene: TRBV28
CDR3 DNA: TGTGCCAGCAGTTTTGCCGCGATCTCGTCATATAATGAGCAGTTCTTC
CDR3 protein: CASSFAAISSYNEQFF

clone size: NA
D gene: NA
J gene: TRBJ2-5
V gene: TRBV7-6
CDR3 DNA: TGTGCCAGCAGCTTAGCGACAGCGTTAGAGACCCAGTACTTC
CDR3 protein: CASSLATALETQYF

clone size: few
D gene: NA
J gene: TRBJ2-1
V gene: TRBV13
CDR3 DNA: TGTGCCAGCAGCTCACAAGCCCTGAGCATAGTCTTC
CDR3 protein: CASSSQALSIVF

clone size: NA
D gene: NA
J gene: TRBJ2-1
V gene: TRBV5-1
CDR3 DNA: TGCGCCAGCAGCTTGGCCAATGGCTACAATGAGCAGTTCTTC
CDR3 protein: CASSLANGYNEQFF

clone size: few
D gene: TRBD1
J gene: TRBJ1-2
V gene: TRBV30
CDR3 DNA: TGTGCCTGGCGGGGACAGGGGTATGGCTACACCTTC
CDR3 protein: CAWRGQGYGYTF

clone size: many
D gene: TRBD1
J gene: TRBJ1-5
V gene: TRBV30
CDR3 DNA: TGTGCCTGGACTGGACAGGGGGTTCAGCCCCAGCATTTT
CDR3 protein: CAWTGQGVQPQHF

clone size: NA
D gene: NA
J gene: TRBJ1-6
V gene: TRBV5-1
CDR3 DNA: TGCGCCAGCAGCTTTGACGGCGACTATTCACCCCTCCACTTT
CDR3 protein: CASSFDGDYSPLHF

clone size: NA
D gene: NA
J gene: TRBJ2-2
V gene: TRBV11-3
CDR3 DNA: TGTGCCAGCAGCTTAATCGGGCGGGAAACGAAGCTGTTTTTT
CDR3 protein: CASSLIGRETKLFF

clone size: once
D gene: NA
J gene: TRBJ2-3
V gene: TRBV18
CDR3 DNA: TGTGCCACCCCGTCGGTTGGCGGGAACACAGATACGCAGTATTTT
CDR3 protein: CATPSVGGNTDTQYF

clone size: few
D gene: TRBD1
J gene: TRBJ2-5
V gene: TRBV5-4
CDR3 DNA: TGTGCCACACGACAGGGACAAGAGACCCAGTACTTC
CDR3 protein: CATRQGQETQYF

clone size: NA
D gene: NA
J gene: TRBJ1-6
V gene: TRBV5-6
CDR3 DNA: TGTGCCAGCAGCCCTCGGGACTCCTATAATTCACCCCTCCACTTT
CDR3 protein: CASSPRDSYNSPLHF

clone size: NA
D gene: NA
J gene: TRBJ1-2
V gene: TRBV7-9
CDR3 DNA: TGTGCCAGCAACACGGCGGGGCTTGGCTACACCTTC
CDR3 protein: CASNTAGLGYTF

clone size: few
D gene: NA
J gene: TRBJ2-1
V gene: TRBV28
CDR3 DNA: TGTGCCAGCAGACGACCAGGAGAGCGAAGCGGGCAGTTCTTC
CDR3 protein: CASRRPGERSGQFF